Listed here is a single TCR beta chain. The antigen is unknown. This entry comes from a study of OX40 agonist ivuxolimab in advanced cancers. Study overall: Dosing consisted of intravenous ivuxolimab at 0.01 to 10 mg/kg every 2 weeks.

Whole-study results and caveats: Researchers report that CD8+ T cells had, on average, more expanded clones than CD4+.

Sequencing used immunoSEQ multiplex PCR; TCRdb keeps in-frame clones, though not all of them. The table lists 40,000 to 55,000 clones, around 90% of them singletons. Between the trimmed V and J ends, which lost 0 bases and 0 bases, there was a span of 12 bases. The germline V gene encodes CDR1 LNHNV and CDR2 YYDKDF (reference sequence). The CDR3 consists of 17 residues. The source of this sequence is an adult with an advanced solid tumor such as melanoma, head and neck, liver or kidney cancer. The rearrangement uses TRBV15 and TRBJ1-5; D may be TRBD1 (6 bases). The sample here was CD4+ or CD8+ T cells sorted from blood, taken in a trial of the OX40 agonist ivuxolimab. DNA for the CDR3: TGTGCCACCAGCAGAGAGGGGGGCCCGGTTAGCAATCAGCCCCAGCATTTT. Protein product: CATSREGGPVSNQPQHF.